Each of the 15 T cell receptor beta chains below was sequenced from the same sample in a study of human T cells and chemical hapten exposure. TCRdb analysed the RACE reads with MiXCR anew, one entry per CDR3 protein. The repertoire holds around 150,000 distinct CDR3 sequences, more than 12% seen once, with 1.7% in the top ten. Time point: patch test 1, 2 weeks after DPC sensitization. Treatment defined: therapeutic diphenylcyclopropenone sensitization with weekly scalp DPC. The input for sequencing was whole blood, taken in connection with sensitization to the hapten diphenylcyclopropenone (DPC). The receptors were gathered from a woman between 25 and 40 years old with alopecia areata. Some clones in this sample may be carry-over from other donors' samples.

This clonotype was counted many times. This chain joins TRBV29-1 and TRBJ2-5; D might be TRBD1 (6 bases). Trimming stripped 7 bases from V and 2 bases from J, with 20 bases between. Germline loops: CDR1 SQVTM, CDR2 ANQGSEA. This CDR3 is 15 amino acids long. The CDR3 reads CSAFFGQGLQETQYF. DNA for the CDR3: TGCAGCGCCTTCTTTGGCCAGGGGCTACAAGAGACCCAGTACTTC. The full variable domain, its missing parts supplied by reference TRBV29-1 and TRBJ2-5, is SAVISQKPSRDICQRGTSLTIQCQVDSQVTMMFWYRQQPGQSLTLIATANQGSEATYESGFVIDKFPISRPNLTFSTLTVSNMSPEDSSIYLCSAFFGQGLQETQYFGPGTRLLVL.

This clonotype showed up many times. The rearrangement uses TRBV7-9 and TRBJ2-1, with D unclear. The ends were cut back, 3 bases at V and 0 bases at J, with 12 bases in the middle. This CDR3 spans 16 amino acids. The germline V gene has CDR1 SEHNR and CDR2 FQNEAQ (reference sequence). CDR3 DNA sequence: TGTGCCAGCAGCTTGGTGCAGTCACGCTCCTACAATGAGCAGTTCTTC. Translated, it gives CASSLVQSRSYNEQFF.

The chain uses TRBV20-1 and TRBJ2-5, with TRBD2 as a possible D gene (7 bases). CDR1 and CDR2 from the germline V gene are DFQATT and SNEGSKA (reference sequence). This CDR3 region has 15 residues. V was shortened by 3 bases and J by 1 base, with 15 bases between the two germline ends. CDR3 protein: CSASPGGGPQETQYF. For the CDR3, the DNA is TGCAGTGCTAGCCCAGGCGGGGGCCCCCAAGAGACCCAGTACTTC.

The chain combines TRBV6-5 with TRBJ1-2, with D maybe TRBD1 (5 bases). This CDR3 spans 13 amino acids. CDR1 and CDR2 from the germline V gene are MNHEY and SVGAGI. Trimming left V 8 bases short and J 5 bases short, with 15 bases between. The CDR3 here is CASRPTGGYGYTF. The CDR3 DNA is TGTGCCAGCCGTCCGACGGGGGGATATGGCTACACCTTC.

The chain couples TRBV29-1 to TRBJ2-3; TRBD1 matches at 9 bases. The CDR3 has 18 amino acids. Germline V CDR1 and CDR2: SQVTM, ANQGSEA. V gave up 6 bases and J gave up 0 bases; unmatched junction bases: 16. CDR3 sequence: CSVTAGNRGQSSTDTQYF. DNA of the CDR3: TGCAGCGTCACTGCCGGAAACAGGGGGCAATCTAGCACAGATACGCAGTATTTT.

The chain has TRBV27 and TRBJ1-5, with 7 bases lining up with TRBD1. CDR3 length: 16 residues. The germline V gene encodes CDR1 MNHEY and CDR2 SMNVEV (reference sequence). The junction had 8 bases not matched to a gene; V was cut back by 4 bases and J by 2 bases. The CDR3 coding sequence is TGTGCCAGCAGTTCCCGACAGGGATGGGGCAATCAGCCCCAGCATTTT. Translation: CASSSRQGWGNQPQHF.

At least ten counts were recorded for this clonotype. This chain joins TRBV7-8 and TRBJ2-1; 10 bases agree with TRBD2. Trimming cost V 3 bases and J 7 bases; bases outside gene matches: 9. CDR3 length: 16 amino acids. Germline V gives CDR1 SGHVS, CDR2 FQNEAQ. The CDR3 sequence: CASSFRELAGWNEQFF. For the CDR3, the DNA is TGTGCCAGCAGCTTCCGCGAACTAGCGGGATGGAATGAGCAGTTCTTC.

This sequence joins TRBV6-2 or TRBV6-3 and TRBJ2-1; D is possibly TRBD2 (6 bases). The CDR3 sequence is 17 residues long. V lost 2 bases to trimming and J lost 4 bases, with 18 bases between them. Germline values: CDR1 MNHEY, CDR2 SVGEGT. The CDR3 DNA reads TGTGCCAGCAGTTACAGTACTAGCAGAGACCCTTACAATGAGCAGTTCTTC. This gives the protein CASSYSTSRDPYNEQFF.

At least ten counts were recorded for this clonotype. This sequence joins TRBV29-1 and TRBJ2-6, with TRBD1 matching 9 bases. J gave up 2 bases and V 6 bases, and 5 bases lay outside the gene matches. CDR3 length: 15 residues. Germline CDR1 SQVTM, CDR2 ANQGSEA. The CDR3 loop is CSVATGGAGANVLTF. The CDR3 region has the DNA TGCAGCGTAGCAACAGGGGGCGCTGGGGCCAACGTCCTGACTTTC.

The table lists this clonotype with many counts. CDR3 sequence: CASSLSLIKNTEAFF. Here the CDR3 DNA reads TGTGCCAGCAGCTTATCTCTCATCAAGAACACTGAAGCTTTCTTT. The chain employs TRBV7-9 and TRBJ1-1; D not resolved. Looked up from germline, CDR1 is SEHNR and CDR2 is FQNEAQ (reference sequence). Trimming cost V 2 bases and J 1 base, with 11 bases left between them. The CDR3 sequence is 15 residues long.

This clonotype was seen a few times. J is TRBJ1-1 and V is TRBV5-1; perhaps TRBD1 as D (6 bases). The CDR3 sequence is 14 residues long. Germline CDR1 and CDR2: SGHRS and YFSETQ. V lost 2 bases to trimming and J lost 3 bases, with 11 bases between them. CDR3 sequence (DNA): TGCGCCAGCAGCTTCCAAGGGGGGGACACTGAAGCTTTCTTT. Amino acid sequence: CASSFQGGDTEAFF.

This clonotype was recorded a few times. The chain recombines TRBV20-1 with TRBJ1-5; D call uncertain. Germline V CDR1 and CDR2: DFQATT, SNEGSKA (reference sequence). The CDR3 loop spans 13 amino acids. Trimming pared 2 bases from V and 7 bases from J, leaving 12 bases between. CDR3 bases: TGCAGTGCTAGAAACATCCTTGGGCAGCCCCAGCATTTT. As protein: CSARNILGQPQHF.

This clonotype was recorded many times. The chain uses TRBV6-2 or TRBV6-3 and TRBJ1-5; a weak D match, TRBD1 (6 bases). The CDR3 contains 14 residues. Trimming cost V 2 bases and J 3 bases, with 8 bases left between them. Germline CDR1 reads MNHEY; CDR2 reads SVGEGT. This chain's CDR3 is CASSYRGPNQPQHF. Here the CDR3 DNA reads TGTGCCAGCAGTTACCGGGGGCCCAATCAGCCCCAGCATTTT.

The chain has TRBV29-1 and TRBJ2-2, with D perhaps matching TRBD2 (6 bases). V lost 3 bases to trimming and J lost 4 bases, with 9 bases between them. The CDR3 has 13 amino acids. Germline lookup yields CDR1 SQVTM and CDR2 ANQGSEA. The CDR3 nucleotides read TGCAGCGTTGACGGGGGATTCACCGGGGAGCTGTTTTTT. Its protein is CSVDGGFTGELFF.

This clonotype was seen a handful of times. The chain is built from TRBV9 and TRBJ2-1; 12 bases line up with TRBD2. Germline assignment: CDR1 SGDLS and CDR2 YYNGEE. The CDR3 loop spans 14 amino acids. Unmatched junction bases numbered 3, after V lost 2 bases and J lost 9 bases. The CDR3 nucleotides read TGTGCCAGCAGCGTGACTAGCGGGGGCGGTGAGCAGTTCTTC. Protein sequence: CASSVTSGGGEQFF.